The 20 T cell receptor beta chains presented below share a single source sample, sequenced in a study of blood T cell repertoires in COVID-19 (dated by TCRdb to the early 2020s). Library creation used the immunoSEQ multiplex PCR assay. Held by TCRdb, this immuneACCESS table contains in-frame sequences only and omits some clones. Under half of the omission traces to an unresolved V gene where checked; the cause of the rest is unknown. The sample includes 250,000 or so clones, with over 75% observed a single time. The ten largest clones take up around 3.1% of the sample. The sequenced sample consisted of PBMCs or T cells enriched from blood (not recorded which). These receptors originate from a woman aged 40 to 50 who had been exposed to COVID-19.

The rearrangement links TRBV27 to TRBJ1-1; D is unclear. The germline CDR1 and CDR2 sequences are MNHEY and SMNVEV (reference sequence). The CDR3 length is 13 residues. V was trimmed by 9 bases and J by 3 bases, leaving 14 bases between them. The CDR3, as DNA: TGTGCCAGTCACGGGGTTGGGGACACTGAAGCTTTCTTT. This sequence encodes CASHGVGDTEAFF.

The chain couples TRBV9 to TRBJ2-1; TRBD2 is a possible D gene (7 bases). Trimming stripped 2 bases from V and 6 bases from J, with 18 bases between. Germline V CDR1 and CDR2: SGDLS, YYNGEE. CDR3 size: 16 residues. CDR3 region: CASSVRPGGSGNEQFF. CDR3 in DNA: TGTGCCAGCAGCGTGCGACCGGGGGGCTCGGGCAATGAGCAGTTCTTC.

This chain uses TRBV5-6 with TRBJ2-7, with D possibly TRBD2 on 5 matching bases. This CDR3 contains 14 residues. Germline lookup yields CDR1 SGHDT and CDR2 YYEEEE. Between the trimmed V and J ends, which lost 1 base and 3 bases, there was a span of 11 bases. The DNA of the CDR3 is TGTGCCAGCAGCTTGAGCGGATTAATCTACGAGCAGTACTTC. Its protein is CASSLSGLIYEQYF.

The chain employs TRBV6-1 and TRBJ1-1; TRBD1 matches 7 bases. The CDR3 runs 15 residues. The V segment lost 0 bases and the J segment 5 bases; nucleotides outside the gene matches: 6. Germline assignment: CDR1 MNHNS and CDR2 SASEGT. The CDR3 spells CASSEASRGSTEAFF. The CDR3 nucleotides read TGTGCCAGCAGTGAAGCGTCCAGGGGGAGTACTGAAGCTTTCTTT.

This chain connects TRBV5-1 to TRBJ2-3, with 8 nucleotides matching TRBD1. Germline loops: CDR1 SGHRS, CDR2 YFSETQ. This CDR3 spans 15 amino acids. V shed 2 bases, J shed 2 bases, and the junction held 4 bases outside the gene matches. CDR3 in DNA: TGCGCCAGCAGCTTTGGACAGGGACTCACAGATACGCAGTATTTT. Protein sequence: CASSFGQGLTDTQYF.

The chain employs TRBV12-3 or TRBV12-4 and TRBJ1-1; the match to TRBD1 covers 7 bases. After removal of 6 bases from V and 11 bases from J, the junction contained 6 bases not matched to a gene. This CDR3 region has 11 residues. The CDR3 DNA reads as TGTGCCAGCAGCTCCCGGGACAGCGCTTTCTTT. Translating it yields CASSSRDSAFF.

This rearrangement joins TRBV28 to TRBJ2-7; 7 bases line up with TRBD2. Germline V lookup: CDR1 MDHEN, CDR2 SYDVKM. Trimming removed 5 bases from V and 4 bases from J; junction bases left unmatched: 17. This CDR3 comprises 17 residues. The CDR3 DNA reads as TGTGCCAGCAGTCCTATCCCCCCGGCGGGAGACTATTACGAGCAGTACTTC. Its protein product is CASSPIPPAGDYYEQYF. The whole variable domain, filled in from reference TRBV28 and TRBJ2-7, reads DVKVTQSSRYLVKRTGEKVFLECVQDMDHENMFWYRQDPGLGLRLIYFSYDVKMKEKGDIPEGYSVSREKKERFSLILESASTNQTSMYLCASSPIPPAGDYYEQYFGPGTRLTVT.

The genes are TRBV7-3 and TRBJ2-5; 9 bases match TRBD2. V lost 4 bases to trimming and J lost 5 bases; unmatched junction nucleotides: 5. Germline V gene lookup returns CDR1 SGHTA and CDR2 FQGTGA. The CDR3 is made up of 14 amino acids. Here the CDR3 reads CASSSQGLAETQYF. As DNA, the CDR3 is TGTGCCAGCAGCTCACAAGGACTAGCGGAGACCCAGTACTTC.

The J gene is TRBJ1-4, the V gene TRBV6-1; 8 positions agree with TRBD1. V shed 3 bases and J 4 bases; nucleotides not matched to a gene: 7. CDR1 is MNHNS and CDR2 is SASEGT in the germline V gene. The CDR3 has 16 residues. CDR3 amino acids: CASSEFLGQGNEKLFF. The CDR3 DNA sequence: TGTGCCAGCAGTGAGTTTCTTGGACAGGGTAATGAAAAACTGTTTTTT.

CDR3 DNA sequence: TGTGCCAGCAGCGAAATCGACAGGGCTATTCGTGGCTACACCTTC. Translation: CASSEIDRAIRGYTF. V and J are TRBV5-6 and TRBJ1-2, with 7 bases identical to TRBD1. Germline CDR1 and CDR2: SGHDT and YYEEEE. The CDR3 runs to 15 residues. After removal of 4 bases from V and 7 bases from J, the junction contained 13 bases not matched to a gene.

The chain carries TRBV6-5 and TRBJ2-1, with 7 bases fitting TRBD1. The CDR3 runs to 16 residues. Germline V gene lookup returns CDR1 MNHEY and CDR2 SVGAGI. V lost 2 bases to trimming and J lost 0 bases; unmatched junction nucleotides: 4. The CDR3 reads CASSYQGQLSYNEQFF. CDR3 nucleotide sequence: TGTGCCAGCAGTTACCAGGGACAGCTCTCCTACAATGAGCAGTTCTTC.

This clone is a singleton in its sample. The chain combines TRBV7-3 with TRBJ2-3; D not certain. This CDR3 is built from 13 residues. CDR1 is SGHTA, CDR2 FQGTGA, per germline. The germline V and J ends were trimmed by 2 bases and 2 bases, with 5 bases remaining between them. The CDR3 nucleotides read TGTGCCAGCAGCTTAGTCTTCACAGATACGCAGTATTTT. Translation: CASSLVFTDTQYF.

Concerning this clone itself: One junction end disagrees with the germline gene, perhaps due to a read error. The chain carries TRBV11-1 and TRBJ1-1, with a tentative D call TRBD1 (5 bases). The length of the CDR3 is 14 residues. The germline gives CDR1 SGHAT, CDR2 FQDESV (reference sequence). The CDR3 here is CASSAIPGNPEAFF. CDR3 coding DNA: TGTGCCAGCAGCGCTATACCAGGGAACCCTGAAGCTTTCTTT. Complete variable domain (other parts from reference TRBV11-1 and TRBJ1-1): EAEVAQSPRYKITEKSQAVAFWCDPISGHATLYWYRQILGQGPELLVQFQDESVVDDSQLPKDRFSAERLKGVDSTLKIQPAELGDSAMYLCASSAIPGNPEAFFGQGTRLTVV.

The chain's CDR3 is CASSPVGLPSYNEQFF. The CDR3 coding sequence is TGTGCCAGCTCACCGGTCGGACTGCCGTCCTACAATGAGCAGTTCTTC. The chain is built from TRBV18 and TRBJ2-1; D may be TRBD2 (5 bases). The germline V and J ends were trimmed by 3 bases and 1 base, with 13 bases remaining between them. The CDR3 totals 16 residues. Germline values: CDR1 KGHSH, CDR2 LQKENI.

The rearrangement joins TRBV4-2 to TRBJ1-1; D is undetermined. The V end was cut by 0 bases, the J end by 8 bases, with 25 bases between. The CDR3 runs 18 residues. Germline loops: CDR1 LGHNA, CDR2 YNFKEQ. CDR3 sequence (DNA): TGTGCCAGCAGCCAAGATTTCAGGTACTCTACAGATCCCTGGGAAGCTTTCTTT. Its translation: CASSQDFRYSTDPWEAFF.

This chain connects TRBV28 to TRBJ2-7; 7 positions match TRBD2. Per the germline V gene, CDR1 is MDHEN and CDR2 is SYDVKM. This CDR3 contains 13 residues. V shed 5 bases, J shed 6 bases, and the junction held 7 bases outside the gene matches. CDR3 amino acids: CASSHHGGGEQYF. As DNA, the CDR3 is TGTGCCAGCAGTCATCATGGGGGGGGCGAGCAGTACTTC.

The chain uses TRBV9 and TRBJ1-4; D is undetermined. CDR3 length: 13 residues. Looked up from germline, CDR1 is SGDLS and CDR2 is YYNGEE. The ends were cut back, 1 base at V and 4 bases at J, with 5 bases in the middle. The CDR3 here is CASSVTGNEKLFF. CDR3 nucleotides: TGTGCCAGCAGCGTAACGGGTAATGAAAAACTGTTTTTT. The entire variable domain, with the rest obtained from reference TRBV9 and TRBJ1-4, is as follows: DSGVTQTPKHLITATGQRVTLRCSPRSGDLSVYWYQQSLDQGLQFLIQYYNGEERAKGNILERFSAQQFPDLHSELNLSSLELGDSALYFCASSVTGNEKLFFGSGTQLSVL.

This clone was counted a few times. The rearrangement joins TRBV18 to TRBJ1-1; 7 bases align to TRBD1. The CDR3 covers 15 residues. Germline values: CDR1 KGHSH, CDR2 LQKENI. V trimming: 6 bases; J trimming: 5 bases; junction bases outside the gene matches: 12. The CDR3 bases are TGTGCCAGCTCGCGGAACAGGGGAGCCTGGACTGAAGCTTTCTTT. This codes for CASSRNRGAWTEAFF.

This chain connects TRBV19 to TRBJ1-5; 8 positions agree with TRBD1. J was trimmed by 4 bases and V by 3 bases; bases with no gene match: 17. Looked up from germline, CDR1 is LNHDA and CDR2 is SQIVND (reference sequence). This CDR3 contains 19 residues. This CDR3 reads CASSIYRGSGKGGNQPQHF. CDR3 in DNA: TGTGCCAGTAGTATTTACAGGGGGTCTGGCAAGGGAGGAAATCAGCCCCAGCATTTT.

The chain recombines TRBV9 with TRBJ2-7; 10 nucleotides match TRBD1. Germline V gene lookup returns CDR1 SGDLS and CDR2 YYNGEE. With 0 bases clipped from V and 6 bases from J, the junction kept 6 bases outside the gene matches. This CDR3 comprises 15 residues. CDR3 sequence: CASSVEGQGNGEQYF. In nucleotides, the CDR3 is TGTGCCAGCAGCGTAGAGGGACAGGGGAATGGCGAGCAGTACTTC.